Listed here are 11 T cell receptor beta chains from one sample, sequenced in a study of blood T cells in healthy people across ages. Through a sample-barcoded 5' primer and a J-beta primer mix, a second PCR was run for roughly 6 to 12 cycles. MiXCR, run by TCRdb on the 5' RACE reads, gives a single entry per CDR3 protein. The sample contains 600,000 or so distinct CDR3 sequences, around 31% of which appear only once. Material: blood. These receptor sequences come from a woman aged 80 or over in good health.

This chain joins TRBV15 and TRBJ2-3; maybe TRBD1 (6 bases). CDR1 and CDR2 (germline): LNHNV, YYDKDF (reference sequence). The CDR3 totals 13 residues. Trimming removed 8 bases at V and 6 bases at J, with 15 bases between. DNA for the CDR3: TGTGCCACCTCAGGGGCTTGGGGGGATACGCAGTATTTT. Protein sequence: CATSGAWGDTQYF.

The rearrangement links TRBV29-1 to TRBJ2-7; 14 nucleotides align to TRBD2. With V trimmed by 7 bases and J by 7 bases, 6 bases remained unmatched. This CDR3 comprises 13 residues. The germline CDR1 and CDR2 sequences are SQVTM and ANQGSEA. CDR3 amino acids: CSAVGLAGVEQYF. In DNA form, the CDR3 reads TGCAGCGCCGTGGGACTAGCGGGAGTTGAGCAGTACTTC.

This clonotype was picked up a small number of times. A much larger clone lies a single base off, so this may be a read error. V and J are TRBV12-3 or TRBV12-4 and TRBJ1-2; D is uncertain. With 10 bases removed from V and 8 bases from J, the gap between germline ends came to 14 bases. The CDR3 has 11 amino acids. CDR3 residues: CAIPSRLGYTF. The CDR3 coding sequence is TGTGCCATCCCCTCTCGTCTAGGCTACACCTTC.

With regard to this clonotype: Possible read error: a much larger clone is one base away. The chain recombines TRBV27 with TRBJ2-1, with 7 bases fitting TRBD2. The CDR3 runs to 18 residues. Germline V gene sequence: CDR1 MNHEY, CDR2 SMNVEV (reference sequence). The CDR3 here is CAGSLSVGGRRTYNEQFF. CDR3 nucleotides: TGTGCCGGCAGTTTATCGGTCGGGGGGAGAAGGACCTACAATGAGCAGTTCTTC.

This clonotype was counted many times. The chain is built from TRBV6-2 or TRBV6-3 and TRBJ1-1; TRBD1 aligns across 8 bases. Germline V gene lookup returns CDR1 MNHEY and CDR2 SVGEGT. The CDR3 contains 13 residues. The ends lost 6 bases at V and 2 bases at J; junction bases unmatched: 2. CDR3 in DNA: TGTGCCAGCAGAACAGGGGGAAACACTGAAGCTTTCTTT. Its translation is CASRTGGNTEAFF.

As regards this clonotype: One end of the junction varies from germline; a read error may be responsible. The chain carries TRBV5-4 and TRBJ2-3; TRBD2 matches at 8 bases. The CDR3 extends over 15 amino acids. Germline-derived CDR1 and CDR2 are SGHNT and YYREEE (reference sequence). For the CDR3, the DNA is TGTGCCAGCAGCTTCAGGCGGGGGGCCACAGATATGCAGTATTTT. Residues: CASSFRRGATDMQYF.

As for this clonotype: A clone one base away is much larger, so this may be a read error. This chain joins TRBV12-3 or TRBV12-4 and TRBJ1-2, with D uncertain. Trimming pared 1 base from V and 4 bases from J, leaving 25 bases between. The CDR3 is made up of 19 amino acids. CDR3 in amino acids: CASSLVRTGAALSFYGYTF. CDR3 nucleotides: TGTGCCAGCAGTTTAGTCCGGACGGGTGCTGCCCTATCGTTCTATGGCTACACCTTC.

To note about this clonotype: Mismatch with germline at one junction end may stem from a read error. The CDR3, as DNA: TGTGCCAGCTCACCGGGAGACTCCCTCACAGATGCGCAGTATTTT. Amino acid sequence: CASSPGDSLTDAQYF. The chain is built from TRBV18 and TRBJ2-3; TRBD2 might be the D (5 bases). Germline assignment: CDR1 KGHSH and CDR2 LQKENI. This CDR3 spans 15 amino acids.

This clonotype was found many times. One end of the junction varies from germline; a read error may be responsible. This chain joins TRBV12-3 or TRBV12-4 and TRBJ1-4; D might be TRBD1 (6 bases). The CDR3 loop spans 14 amino acids. In nucleotides, the CDR3 is TGTGCCAGCAGCTTAGGGGGGGTTGGGGAAAAACTGTTTTTT. Amino acid sequence: CASSLGGVGEKLFF.

This sequence joins TRBV6-2 or TRBV6-3 and TRBJ1-5; D is uncertain. The germline CDR1 and CDR2 sequences are MNHEY and SVGEGT. The CDR3 has 18 residues. The V end lost 7 bases, the J end lost 5 bases, and 27 bases lay between the germline ends. This CDR3 is CASTLLPGEQIGHQPQHF. The DNA of the CDR3 is TGTGCCAGCACACTACTCCCGGGAGAACAAATAGGGCATCAGCCCCAGCATTTT.

Worth noting for this clonotype: Relative to the germline gene, one junction end is altered; a read error may explain this. This rearrangement joins TRBV5-1 to TRBJ2-5, with TRBD2 as a possible D gene (5 bases). Germline loops: CDR1 SGHRS, CDR2 YFSETQ. The CDR3 sequence is 13 residues long. The CDR3 protein is CAGSPGIQETQYF. CDR3 coding DNA: TGCGCCGGCAGCCCGGGGATCCAAGAGACCCAGTACTTC.